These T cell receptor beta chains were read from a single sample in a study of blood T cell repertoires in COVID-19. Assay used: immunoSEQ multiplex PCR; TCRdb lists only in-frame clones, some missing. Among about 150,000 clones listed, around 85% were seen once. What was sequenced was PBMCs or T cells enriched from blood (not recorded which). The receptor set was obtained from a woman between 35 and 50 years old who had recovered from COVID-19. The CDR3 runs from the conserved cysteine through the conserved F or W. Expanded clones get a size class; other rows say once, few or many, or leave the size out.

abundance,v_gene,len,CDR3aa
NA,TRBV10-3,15,CATWTSGSSYNEQFF
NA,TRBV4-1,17,CASSQIHGDRAYYEQYF
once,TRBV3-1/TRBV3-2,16,CASSQGSGGTPREQFF
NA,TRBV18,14,CASSRTGSSYEQYF
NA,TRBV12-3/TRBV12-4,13,CASSLDTPYEQYF
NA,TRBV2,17,CASSGRQGVGVNTEAFF
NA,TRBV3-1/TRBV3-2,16,CASSQVPSGPYNEQFF
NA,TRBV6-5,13,CASRTDRANEQFF
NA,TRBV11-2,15,CASSLRLAGIYEQYF
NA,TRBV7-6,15,CASSYPSGGQETQYF
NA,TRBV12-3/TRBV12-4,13,CASSLNSYNEQFF
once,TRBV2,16,CASSDKRESSYNEQFF
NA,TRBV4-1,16,CASSQDRGSGANVLTF